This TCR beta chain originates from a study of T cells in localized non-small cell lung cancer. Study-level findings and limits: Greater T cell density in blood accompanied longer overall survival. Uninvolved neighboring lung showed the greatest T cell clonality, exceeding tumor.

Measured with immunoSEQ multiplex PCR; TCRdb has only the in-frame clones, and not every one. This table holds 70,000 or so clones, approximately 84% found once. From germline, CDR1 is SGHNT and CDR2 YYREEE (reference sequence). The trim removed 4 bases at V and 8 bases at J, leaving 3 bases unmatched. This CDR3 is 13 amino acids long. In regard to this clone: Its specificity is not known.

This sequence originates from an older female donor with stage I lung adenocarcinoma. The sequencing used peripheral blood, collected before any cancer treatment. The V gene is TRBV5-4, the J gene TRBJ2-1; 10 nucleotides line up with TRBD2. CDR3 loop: CASSIGTSDEQFF. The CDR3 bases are TGTGCCAGCAGCATAGGGACTAGCGATGAGCAGTTCTTC.